This is a list of T cell receptor beta chains from one sample in a study of cytomegalovirus exposure and HLA in healthy donors. The repertoire was sequenced with immunoSEQ multiplex PCR; TCRdb's copy has only in-frame clones and lacks some. The table includes over 150,000 clones, roughly four fifths detected once. The sample consisted of PBMCs. Receptor source: a woman in her twenties or thirties in good health and CMV-seropositive. Each CDR3 is given with its conserved first and last residue. The D gene is left open where the match is weak. Clone size is given for some rows only: seen once, a few or many times, or a class if the clone is expanded.

D	size	V	J	DNA	CDR3
.	once	TRBV28	TRBJ1-2	TGTGCCAGCATCACCACGGGGGTCTATGGCTACACCTTC	CASITTGVYGYTF
TRBD2	.	TRBV7-2	TRBJ2-1	TGTGCCAGCAGCTTAGATCCAGCGGGAGTGAGCGAGCAGTTCTTC	CASSLDPAGVSEQFF
.	.	TRBV7-9	TRBJ1-1	TGTGCCAGCAGCTTAGGGTGGGGAGGGGTGAACACTGAAGCTTTCTTT	CASSLGWGGVNTEAFF
TRBD1	.	TRBV6-1	TRBJ2-3	TGTGCCAGCAGTGAACTCTCCTGGGGACAGGGGAACACAGATACGCAGTATTTT	CASSELSWGQGNTDTQYF
.	.	TRBV11-2	TRBJ2-6	TGTGCCAGCAGCTTATCGCGCGGCAGTTCTGGGGCCAACGTCCTGACTTTC	CASSLSRGSSGANVLTF
.	.	TRBV7-6	TRBJ2-7	TGTGCCAGCAGCCCCCCAGGGGAAGTAAGGCAGTACTTC	CASSPPGEVRQYF
.	.	TRBV29-1	TRBJ2-3	TGCAGCGTTGTTAAGGGGGACGGGAGCACAGATACGCAGTATTTT	CSVVKGDGSTDTQYF
.	.	TRBV5-1	TRBJ2-1	TGCGCCAGCCAAGGGCAGGGGAACAATGAGCAGTTCTTC	CASQGQGNNEQFF
.	few	TRBV2	TRBJ2-7	TGTGCCAGCAGTGCCGGGTCCGAGCAGTACTTC	CASSAGSEQYF
.	.	TRBV11-2	TRBJ2-7	TGTGCCAGCAGCTTACAGTCATCCGGGAACGAGCAGTACTTC	CASSLQSSGNEQYF
.	.	TRBV5-6	TRBJ2-7	TGTGCCAGCAGACGACGGAGCGGATCCTACCACGAGCAGTACTTC	CASRRRSGSYHEQYF
TRBD1	few	TRBV6-4	TRBJ1-6	TGTGCCAGCAGTGTTTCGACAGGGGTCAGAAATTCACCCCTCCACTTT	CASSVSTGVRNSPLHF
.	.	TRBV6-1	TRBJ1-2	TGTGCCAGCAGCTTCGGGACATCTAACTATGGCTACACCTTC	CASSFGTSNYGYTF
.	.	TRBV10-3	TRBJ2-1	TGTGCCATCAGCAGCGGCCAAGTCTCCTACAATGAGCAGTTCTTC	CAISSGQVSYNEQFF
.	.	TRBV9	TRBJ1-1	TGTGCCAGCAGCGTTAACTGGAACACTGAAGCTTTCTTT	CASSVNWNTEAFF
.	few	TRBV4-1	TRBJ2-7	TGCGCCAGCAGCCAAGCCGGGGGGCCCTACGAGCAGTACTTC	CASSQAGGPYEQYF
TRBD2	.	TRBV5-1	TRBJ2-6	TGCGCCAGCAGCGTGCCGACCGGGACTAGCCCCTCTGGGGCCAACGTCCTGACTTTC	CASSVPTGTSPSGANVLTF
TRBD1	.	TRBV6-5	TRBJ2-3	TGTGCCGGAGGGACAGGCCCAGATACGCAGTATTTT	CAGGTGPDTQYF